What follows describes a single TCR beta chain. The antigen is unknown. The CDR3 end is not reached by the read, which stops 3 residues before it; the germline J gene fills it in. Sequenced by immunoSEQ multiplex PCR; TCRdb stores in-frame clones only, minus some. The record lists tens of thousands of clones, of which the ten most abundant hold approximately 7%. This specimen comes from a study of T cells in women clearing cervical HPV infection. Looking at the study overall: Cases were women with histologically confirmed HPV16-related CIN3 or worse, including 2 invasive cancers. Case blood drawn at lesion detection; control blood after infection cleared.

CDR3 length: 15 amino acids. Trimming removed 4 bases at V and 8 bases at J, with 18 bases between. Germline V CDR1 and CDR2: SEHNR, FQNEAQ (reference sequence). Whole-study results and caveats: TRBV6-7 abundance was lower in cases than controls (around 0.1% versus 0.15%).

The genes are TRBV7-9 and TRBJ1-3; possibly TRBD1 for D (6 bases). Input material: blood buffy coat. This clonotype was obtained from a woman aged 18 to 75 with a cervical HPV16 infection that either progressed to CIN3+ or cleared (not recorded which). The CDR3 DNA, read in part, is TGTGCCAGCAGCTACCAACAGGGTAGGGAAGACACC. This codes for CASSYQQGREDT. The full CDR3 protein is CASSYQQGREDTIYF.